Listed here are 22 T cell receptor beta chains from one sample, sequenced in a study of brain T cells in children with intractable seizures. Time point specified: blood from clinic visit 5 months post-surgery; TSC patient then seizure free. TCRdb's copy holds only in-frame clones and misses some; the assay was immunoSEQ multiplex PCR. The sample has about 320,000 clones; roughly 92% are singletons. The sequenced sample was peripheral blood, obtained more than 4 months after surgery. All receptors come from a boy under three years old with tuberous sclerosis and intractable seizures.

The chain uses TRBV4-2 and TRBJ2-7; a weak D match, TRBD2 (6 bases). The germline CDR1 and CDR2 sequences are LGHNA and YNFKEQ. The V end was cut by 4 bases, the J end by 6 bases, with 16 bases between. The CDR3 covers 14 residues. CDR3 protein: CASSPEGGAGEQYF. The CDR3 DNA reads TGTGCCAGCAGCCCGGAAGGAGGGGCGGGCGAGCAGTACTTC.

The chain carries TRBV4-1 and TRBJ2-3; 11 bases align to TRBD2. The germline V gene encodes CDR1 MGHRA and CDR2 YSYEKL. Trimming cost V 2 bases and J 5 bases; bases outside gene matches: 3. The CDR3 has 15 residues. The CDR3 protein is CASSQYSGGGDTQYF. The CDR3 coding sequence is TGCGCCAGCAGCCAATATAGCGGGGGGGGAGATACGCAGTATTTT.

The chain has TRBV12-3 or TRBV12-4 and TRBJ1-4, with D tentatively TRBD1 (5 bases). V was cut by 10 bases and J by 8 bases, with 14 bases left in between. CDR3 length: 12 residues. DNA of the CDR3: TGTGCCACAGGGCGGGGAAGAGAAAAACTGTTTTTT. It is translated as CATGRGREKLFF.

For the CDR3, the DNA is TGCGCCAGCATAGCGGGAGGCTTCCCCTCCTACGAGCAGTACTTC. Translation gives CASIAGGFPSYEQYF. V is TRBV10-1 and J is TRBJ2-7; 10 bases line up with TRBD2. Germline CDR1 reads WNHNN; CDR2 reads SYGVQD (reference sequence). The CDR3 totals 15 residues. J gave up 0 bases and V 7 bases, and 6 bases lay outside the gene matches.

The chain carries TRBV28 and TRBJ2-7; 10 positions match TRBD2. Germline CDR1 reads MDHEN; CDR2 reads SYDVKM. The CDR3 covers 14 residues. V shed 3 bases and J 3 bases; nucleotides not matched to a gene: 2. The CDR3: CASSFPSGGYEQYF. Written as DNA, the CDR3 is TGTGCCAGCAGTTTCCCTAGCGGGGGCTACGAGCAGTACTTC.

CDR3 sequence (DNA): TGTGCCAGCAGTTCCCTTTGGGTACAGGGTCCAAACACTGAAGCTTTCTTT. Translated, it gives CASSSLWVQGPNTEAFF. The V and J genes are TRBV27 and TRBJ1-1; TRBD1 is a possible D gene (6 bases). This CDR3 contains 17 residues. CDR1 is MNHEY, CDR2 SMNVEV, per germline (reference sequence). V was clipped by 4 bases and J by 2 bases, with 20 bases between them.

This clone was recorded once. The chain employs TRBV5-1 and TRBJ1-2; 9 bases agree with TRBD1. The CDR3 consists of 16 residues. Per germline, CDR1 SGHRS and CDR2 YFSETQ. Trimming took 4 bases from V and 8 from J; bases not matched to a gene: 15. For the CDR3, the DNA is TGCGCCAGCAGCCCCGGGGATGGACAGGGGAAAAGCGGCTACACCTTC. Translating gives CASSPGDGQGKSGYTF.

The chain has TRBV7-2 and TRBJ2-3; 11 bases are shared with TRBD2. The germline gives CDR1 SGHTA, CDR2 FQGNSA. Unmatched junction bases numbered 11, after V lost 2 bases and J lost 4 bases. CDR3 length equals 18 residues. The CDR3 loop reads CASSLQTTSGSAADTQYF. As DNA, the CDR3 is TGTGCCAGCAGCTTACAGACTACTAGCGGGAGTGCTGCAGATACGCAGTATTTT.

The chain couples TRBV7-9 to TRBJ2-3, with 7 bases matching TRBD2. J gave up 0 bases and V 0 bases, and 6 bases lay outside the gene matches. The CDR3 is made up of 17 amino acids. Germline CDR1 reads SEHNR; CDR2 reads FQNEAQ (reference sequence). CDR3 sequence: CASSLAILAPSTDTQYF. CDR3 bases: TGTGCCAGCAGCTTAGCGATACTAGCGCCGAGCACAGATACGCAGTATTTT. Filled out from reference TRBV7-9 and TRBJ2-3, the complete variable domain reads DTGVSQNPRHKITKRGQNVTFRCDPISEHNRLYWYRQTLGQGPEFLTYFQNEAQLEKSRLLSDRFSAERPKGSFSTLEIQRTEQGDSAMYLCASSLAILAPSTDTQYFGPGTRLTVL.

The chain recombines TRBV30 with TRBJ1-6; perhaps TRBD1 as D (5 bases). In germline, CDR1 is GTSNPN, CDR2 SVGIG (reference sequence). The CDR3 covers 15 residues. Trimming stripped 7 bases from V and 7 bases from J, with 20 bases between. CDR3 sequence: CAFLEGPTTNSPLHF. Written as DNA, the CDR3 is TGTGCCTTCCTGGAGGGACCCACGACGAATTCACCCCTCCACTTT. Full variable domain (rest looked up from reference TRBV30 and TRBJ1-6): SQTIHQWPATLVQPVGSPLSLECTVEGTSNPNLYWYRQAAGRGLQLLFYSVGIGQISSEVPQNLSASRPQDRQFILSSKKLLLSDSGFYLCAFLEGPTTNSPLHFGNGTRLTVT.

The V gene is TRBV30, the J gene TRBJ2-1; weak D call: TRBD2 (5 bases). The CDR3 has 11 residues. CDR1 is GTSNPN, CDR2 SVGIG, per germline (reference sequence). Trimming took 7 bases from V and 4 from J, leaving 8 bases between them. In nucleotides, the CDR3 is TGTGCCTCCCGGACTTACAATGAGCAGTTCTTC. Its translation is CASRTYNEQFF.

This chain joins TRBV9 and TRBJ1-2, with 11 nucleotides matching TRBD1. The CDR3 length is 15 residues. Losses at the gene ends were 3 bases for V and 5 bases for J; bases not matched to a gene: 6. Germline loops: CDR1 SGDLS, CDR2 YYNGEE. CDR3 in amino acids: CASSGGQGAGYGYTF. DNA of the CDR3: TGTGCCAGCAGCGGAGGACAGGGGGCAGGATATGGCTACACCTTC.

The chain joins TRBV25-1 to TRBJ1-2, with D perhaps matching TRBD1 (6 bases). The V end lost 1 base, the J end lost 6 bases, and 21 bases lay between the germline ends. Germline CDR1 and CDR2: MGHDK and SYGVNS. The CDR3 extends over 17 amino acids. CDR3 coding DNA: TGTGCCAGCAGTGAATCCTATCCCTTCTCAGGGGAGAATGGCTACACCTTC. Protein sequence: CASSESYPFSGENGYTF.

The rearrangement joins TRBV6-5 to TRBJ1-1; the D is unclear. The CDR3 covers 11 residues. The V and J ends lost 6 bases and 4 bases respectively, with 6 bases between them. Germline-derived CDR1 and CDR2 are MNHEY and SVGAGI. DNA of the CDR3: TGTGCCAGCAGGACCGGCACTGAAGCTTTCTTT. Translation gives CASRTGTEAFF.

The chain carries TRBV27 and TRBJ2-2; TRBD1 is a possible D gene (7 bases). The CDR3 has 20 residues. The V and J ends lost 2 bases and 2 bases respectively, with 24 bases between them. CDR1 and CDR2 from the germline V gene are MNHEY and SMNVEV (reference sequence). For the CDR3, the DNA is TGTGCCAGCAGTTTACGTCCGAGCTCCGGGGGACAGAGAAACACCGGGGAGCTGTTTTTT. Its protein is CASSLRPSSGGQRNTGELFF.

Concerning this clone itself: This sample also contains other DNA sequences that code for the same CDR3. The J gene is TRBJ1-4, the V gene TRBV7-9, with unresolved D. Trimming cost V 6 bases and J 8 bases, with 10 bases left between them. Germline-derived CDR1 and CDR2 are SEHNR and FQNEAQ (reference sequence). The CDR3 loop spans 12 amino acids. The CDR3 reads CASRAGGEKLFF. The CDR3 coding sequence is TGTGCCAGCAGGGCGGGCGGGGAAAAACTGTTTTTT. The variable domain in full, completed from reference TRBV7-9 and TRBJ1-4, reads DTGVSQNPRHKITKRGQNVTFRCDPISEHNRLYWYRQTLGQGPEFLTYFQNEAQLEKSRLLSDRFSAERPKGSFSTLEIQRTEQGDSAMYLCASRAGGEKLFFGSGTQLSVL.

This chain links TRBV7-9 with TRBJ2-1; 9 bases align to TRBD2. Trimming at V came to 1 base and at J to 10 bases, leaving 5 bases not matched to a gene. Germline CDR1 and CDR2: SEHNR and FQNEAQ (reference sequence). The CDR3 loop spans 14 amino acids. The CDR3, as DNA: TGTGCCAGCAGCTTAGGCGGGCTAGCGGGGGAGCAGTTCTTC. Protein sequence: CASSLGGLAGEQFF.

The V gene is TRBV5-1, the J gene TRBJ2-3, with 7 bases lining up with TRBD1. CDR3 length: 14 amino acids. Germline trimming cut 0 bases from V and 4 bases from J; bases unmatched to any gene: 2. Germline loops: CDR1 SGHRS, CDR2 YFSETQ. The CDR3 DNA is TGCGCCAGCAGCTTGGGAGGGGGCTCAGATACGCAGTATTTT. Its protein is CASSLGGGSDTQYF. Based on the CDR3 plus reference TRBV5-1 and TRBJ2-3, the full variable domain is KAGVTQTPRYLIKTRGQQVTLSCSPISGHRSVSWYQQTPGQGLQFLFEYFSETQRNKGNFPGRFSGRQFSNSRSEMNVSTLELGDSALYLCASSLGGGSDTQYFGPGTRLTVL.

The chain joins TRBV28 to TRBJ1-1; D gene unclear. Germline CDR1 reads MDHEN; CDR2 reads SYDVKM. The length of the CDR3 is 16 residues. The V end was cut by 6 bases, the J end by 0 bases, with 17 bases between. CDR3: CASSTAGRSMNTEAFF. The CDR3 DNA reads TGTGCCAGCAGCACCGCCGGGAGATCGATGAACACTGAAGCTTTCTTT.

This chain connects TRBV29-1 to TRBJ2-3, with D perhaps matching TRBD2 (5 bases). Per germline, CDR1 SQVTM and CDR2 ANQGSEA. This CDR3 spans 13 amino acids. The V end lost 4 bases, the J end lost 4 bases, and 12 bases lay between the germline ends. The CDR3 region has the DNA TGCAGCGTTGCGGGAAGAGGAGCAGATACGCAGTATTTT. As protein: CSVAGRGADTQYF.

In DNA form, the CDR3 reads TGTGCCAGCAGTGAACAAGACCAGGGCAACTATGGCTACACCTTC. Amino acids: CASSEQDQGNYGYTF. The chain joins TRBV2 to TRBJ1-2; weak D call: TRBD1 (5 bases). The CDR3 sequence is 15 residues long. V was cut by 2 bases and J by 2 bases, with 12 bases left in between. Germline CDR1 is SNHLY and CDR2 is FYNNEI.

The rearrangement joins TRBV10-1 to TRBJ2-1, with 8 bases that match TRBD2. The CDR3 sequence is 17 residues long. V trimming: 2 bases; J trimming: 8 bases; junction bases outside the gene matches: 14. Per the germline V gene, CDR1 is WNHNN and CDR2 is SYGVQD (reference sequence). CDR3 nucleotide sequence: TGCGCCAGCAGTGAGCCCTCCGGCGGGGGGATAGCGGATGAGCAGTTCTTC. Protein sequence: CASSEPSGGGIADEQFF.